Below, 15 T cell receptor beta chains from the same sample are listed, as sequenced in a study of identical twins (dated by TCRdb to the mid-2010s). Receptor amplification or capture employed 5' RACE. The run used an Illumina HiSeq 2000. TCRdb took the public reads, trimmed them with fastp at Q25, ran MiXCR for clone calling and kept in-frame beta chains. Rows are unified per CDR3 protein, each entry keeping the most common DNA and genes. The sample table lists 520,000 or so distinct CDR3 sequences, less than 25% of them with a count of one. Together, the top ten hold around 0.91% of the sample. The same data also went into a second study, on T cells expressing NK-cell markers.

The sequenced sample consisted of CD4+ T cells sorted from blood. All receptors derive from a woman younger than 30 in good health.

This clonotype appeared a few times. The J gene is TRBJ2-2, the V gene TRBV29-1; D is uncertain. This CDR3 has 12 amino acids. Trimming left V 8 bases short and J 2 bases short, with 9 bases between. Germline values: CDR1 SQVTM, CDR2 ANQGSEA. CDR3 nucleotide sequence: TGCAGCATGCGACACAACACCGGGGAGCTGTTTTTT. Translation gives CSMRHNTGELFF.

This clonotype turned up a few times. The chain's CDR3 is CASRLRDRGNYNSPLHF. The CDR3, as DNA: TGTGCCAGCAGGCTCCGGGACAGGGGAAACTATAATTCACCCCTCCACTTT. The V gene is TRBV6-1, the J gene TRBJ1-6; 10 nucleotides agree with TRBD1. CDR3 length: 17 amino acids. V lost 6 bases to trimming and J lost 3 bases; unmatched junction nucleotides: 8. The germline CDR1 and CDR2 sequences are MNHNS and SASEGT.

This clonotype was detected a few times. Its ends do not fully match the called genes, so a read error is possible. V gene TRBV5-6 combines with J gene TRBJ2-4; 7 nucleotides match TRBD1. Germline-derived CDR1 and CDR2 are SGHDT and YYEEEE. The CDR3 consists of 14 residues. The CDR3 nucleotides read TGTGCCAGCAGAACTGGGACAGCCAAGAACATTCAGTACTTC. Translated, it gives CASRTGTAKNIQYF. Filled out from reference TRBV5-6 and TRBJ2-4, the complete variable domain reads DAGVTQSPTHLIKTRGQQVTLRCSPKSGHDTVSWYQQALGQGPQFIFQYYEEEERQRGNFPDRFSGHQFPNYSSELNVNALLLGDSALYLCASRTGTAKNIQYFGAGTRLSVL.

This clonotype was counted many times. The V and J genes are TRBV15 and TRBJ1-5, with a weak D call TRBD1 (5 bases). This CDR3 is 15 amino acids long. V lost 0 bases, J lost 5 bases, and 11 bases lay in between. The germline V gene has CDR1 LNHNV and CDR2 YYDKDF (reference sequence). In nucleotides, the CDR3 is TGTGCCACCAGCAGAGATCTGGGGGACCATCAGCCCCAGCATTTT. It encodes CATSRDLGDHQPQHF. The entire variable domain, with the rest obtained from reference TRBV15 and TRBJ1-5, is as follows: DAMVIQNPRYQVTQFGKPVTLSCSQTLNHNVMYWYQQKSSQAPKLLFHYYDKDFNNEADTPDNFQSRRPNTSFCFLDIRSPGLGDTAMYLCATSRDLGDHQPQHFGDGTRLSIL.

The chain couples TRBV25-1 to TRBJ2-2; D unclear. The CDR3 contains 15 residues. Germline V gene sequence: CDR1 MGHDK, CDR2 SYGVNS. V lost 7 bases to trimming and J lost 4 bases, with 16 bases between them. In nucleotides, the CDR3 is TGTGCCAGCAACAATCCGGGCGCCGGCACCGGGGAGCTGTTTTTT. It specifies CASNNPGAGTGELFF.

At least ten counts were recorded for this clonotype. The chain employs TRBV5-1 and TRBJ1-5; tentative D call: TRBD1 (5 bases). The ends were cut back, 4 bases at V and 9 bases at J, with 11 bases in the middle. This CDR3 contains 12 residues. CDR1 SGHRS and CDR2 YFSETQ come from the germline V gene. The CDR3 DNA is TGCGCCAGCAGCCTCCAGGGTTGGCCCCAGCATTTT. As protein: CASSLQGWPQHF.

This clonotype was counted at least ten times. The chain links TRBV12-3 or TRBV12-4 to TRBJ2-3; 7 nucleotides match TRBD2. J gave up 0 bases and V 6 bases, and 3 bases lay outside the gene matches. The CDR3 contains 14 residues. CDR3 protein: CASSFSGSTDTQYF. In nucleotides, the CDR3 is TGTGCCAGCAGCTTTAGCGGGAGCACAGATACGCAGTATTTT.

The V gene is TRBV20-1, the J gene TRBJ2-5; 8 bases line up with TRBD2. CDR3 size: 15 residues. The germline V gene has CDR1 DFQATT and CDR2 SNEGSKA (reference sequence). Germline trimming cut 3 bases from V and 5 bases from J; bases unmatched to any gene: 11. CDR3 loop: CSARPNAGGRETQYF. DNA of the CDR3: TGCAGTGCTAGGCCTAACGCGGGGGGTCGGGAGACCCAGTACTTC.

This clonotype was observed at least ten times. The chain joins TRBV20-1 to TRBJ1-1; D call uncertain. The CDR3 covers 11 residues. Trimming cost V 4 bases and J 4 bases, with 7 bases left between them. Germline V gene data show CDR1 as DFQATT and CDR2 as SNEGSKA (reference sequence). CDR3: CSATGSTEAFF. CDR3 in DNA: TGCAGTGCTACGGGGAGCACTGAAGCTTTCTTT.

The V and J genes are TRBV24-1 and TRBJ2-1; TRBD2 agrees at 12 bases. This CDR3 region has 15 residues. V lost 4 bases and J lost 9; bases outside the gene matches: 6. Germline assignment: CDR1 KGHDR and CDR2 SFDVKD. The CDR3 sequence: CATSDPTSGSSEQFF. The CDR3, as DNA: TGTGCCACCAGTGACCCGACTAGCGGGAGCTCTGAGCAGTTCTTC.

This clonotype was detected ten times or more. J is TRBJ1-2 and V is TRBV4-2; 10 bases match TRBD1. Germline values: CDR1 LGHNA, CDR2 YNFKEQ. The CDR3 spans 16 residues. With V trimmed by 0 bases and J by 2 bases, 3 bases remained unmatched. The CDR3 loop is CASSQDRGQGNYGYTF. CDR3 DNA: TGTGCCAGCAGCCAAGATAGGGGACAGGGGAACTATGGCTACACCTTC.

This clonotype turned up a few times. The chain employs TRBV5-6 and TRBJ2-7; 7 bases line up with TRBD2. Germline-derived CDR1 and CDR2 are SGHDT and YYEEEE. Germline trimming cut 5 bases from V and 4 bases from J; bases unmatched to any gene: 9. The CDR3 spans 14 residues. CDR3: CASRVSRGRYEQYF. CDR3 nucleotide sequence: TGTGCCAGCAGGGTCTCGCGGGGGAGATACGAGCAGTACTTC.

In nucleotides, the CDR3 is TGTGCCAGCAGCTTAGGGGGGGAGTTTACGCAGTATTTT. Translation gives CASSLGGEFTQYF. The chain uses TRBV7-2 and TRBJ2-3, with D possibly being TRBD2 (6 bases). Germline V gene lookup returns CDR1 SGHTA and CDR2 FQGNSA. This CDR3 spans 13 amino acids. V lost 1 base and J lost 8, with 10 bases in between.

This clonotype showed up just a few times. The V and J genes are TRBV20-1 and TRBJ2-7, with D perhaps TRBD1 (6 bases). V lost 3 bases and J 3 bases, leaving 18 bases between the germline ends. This CDR3 comprises 15 residues. CDR1 is DFQATT, CDR2 SNEGSKA, per germline (reference sequence). The CDR3 DNA reads as TGCAGTGCTAGCTTCAGGGGCCGTAGGCTCTACGAGCAGTACTTC. It codes for CSASFRGRRLYEQYF.

This clonotype was detected ten times or more. This chain uses TRBV5-6 with TRBJ2-5, with D perhaps given as TRBD1 or TRBD2 (5 bases each). CDR1 is SGHDT and CDR2 is YYEEEE in the germline V gene. Deletions cut 4 bases from V and 10 bases from J, with 20 bases between. The CDR3 runs to 14 residues. The CDR3 here is CASSHRDGWSGQYF. The CDR3, as DNA: TGTGCCAGCAGCCACCGGGACGGATGGTCGGGCCAGTACTTC.